The clone carrying this T cell receptor (beta chain) has just a few counts. Its antigen is not known. Trimming shortened V by 4 bases and J by 1 base, and 12 bases separated the two germline ends. CDR1 is SGHRS and CDR2 is YFSETQ in the germline V gene. This CDR3 has 14 amino acids. The data stem from a study of beta chain features in type 1 diabetes. Whole-study findings and limits: Naive, central memory and Treg TCRB repertoires seemed to resemble each other more closely in patients than they did in healthy donors. When Type 1 diabetes patients were examined, their TCRB CDR3s proved moderately but significantly shorter in all four CD4+ subsets.

Isolation of CD4+ naive, central memory, regulatory and stem cell-like memory cells was achieved by sorting via CD45RO/CCR7/CD25/CD127/CD95/CD27. The authors reverse transcribed all of the isolated RNA, so sequencing captured expressed TCRB transcripts. Assay: immunoSEQ multiplex PCR; the TCRdb copy retains only in-frame clones and omits some. The repertoire holds some 660,000 clones, with 11% to 15% as singletons. V and J are TRBV5-1 and TRBJ2-7, with D perhaps matching TRBD1 (6 bases). This TCR was sampled from a man younger than 35 with type 1 diabetes. Sequencing input: naive CD4+ T cells from blood. The CDR3 sequence: CASSTTGQSYEQYF. CDR3 bases: TGCGCCAGCAGCACGACCGGACAGTCCTACGAGCAGTACTTC.